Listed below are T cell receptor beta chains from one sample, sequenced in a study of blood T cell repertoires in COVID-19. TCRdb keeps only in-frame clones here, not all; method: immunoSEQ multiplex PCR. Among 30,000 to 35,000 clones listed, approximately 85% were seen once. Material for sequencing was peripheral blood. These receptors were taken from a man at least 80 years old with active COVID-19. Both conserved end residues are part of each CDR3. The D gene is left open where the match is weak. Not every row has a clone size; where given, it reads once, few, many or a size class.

CASSIGDRAHNEQFF,TGTGCCAGTAGTATCGGGGACAGGGCCCACAATGAGCAGTTCTTC,TRBD1,15,.,TRBV19,TRBJ2-1
CASRERRFGTDTQYF,TGTGCCAGCAGGGAGAGAAGATTTGGCACAGATACGCAGTATTTT,.,15,few,TRBV6-5,TRBJ2-3
CASSVLAGPTDTQYF,TGTGCCAGCAGCGTTTTAGCGGGACCAACAGATACGCAGTATTTT,TRBD2,15,.,TRBV9,TRBJ2-3
CASSVVGRDEQYF,TGTGCCAGCAGCGTAGTGGGCAGGGACGAGCAGTACTTC,.,13,.,TRBV9,TRBJ2-7
CASSSSGGTNEQFF,TGTGCCAGCTCGTCTAGCGGGGGCACGAATGAGCAGTTCTTC,TRBD2,14,.,TRBV7-2,TRBJ2-1
CAWSVASSEVNQPQHF,TGTGCCTGGAGTGTAGCGAGTTCGGAGGTGAATCAGCCCCAGCATTTT,.,16,few,TRBV30,TRBJ1-5
CASSRERGTTDTQYF,TGTGCCAGCAGCCGCGAGCGGGGGACCACAGATACGCAGTATTTT,TRBD2,15,.,TRBV7-3,TRBJ2-3
CASSSGSLGEQYF,TGTGCCAGCAGCTCGGGATCACTGGGCGAGCAGTACTTC,.,13,.,TRBV7-9,TRBJ2-7
CASSLDRLNTEAFF,TGTGCCAGCAGCTTGGACAGATTGAACACTGAAGCTTTCTTT,.,14,.,TRBV5-8,TRBJ1-1
CASSLVRQHEAFF,TGTGCCAGCAGCTTAGTACGACAGCATGAAGCTTTCTTT,.,13,once,TRBV11-2,TRBJ1-1
CASSSSSGGAGETQYF,TGTGCCAGCAGCTCCTCTAGCGGGGGGGCCGGGGAGACCCAGTACTTC,TRBD2,16,once,TRBV11-3,TRBJ2-5
CASSFKLRDQPQHF,TGTGCCAGCAGCTTCAAGTTGAGGGATCAGCCCCAGCATTTT,.,14,.,TRBV5-8,TRBJ1-5
CASSLAVGGGPQHF,TGTGCCAGCAGCTTGGCGGTGGGGGGAGGGCCCCAGCATTTT,.,14,.,TRBV5-6,TRBJ1-5
CASSYGYYSYNEQFF,TGTGCCAGCAGTTACGGGTACTACTCCTACAATGAGCAGTTCTTC,.,15,.,TRBV6-5,TRBJ2-1
CASTKGGAQNEKLFF,TGTGCCAGCACCAAAGGTGGGGCGCAAAATGAAAAACTGTTTTTT,.,15,.,TRBV2,TRBJ1-4
CASSQGLSNQPQHF,TGTGCCAGCAGCCAGGGACTTAGCAATCAGCCCCAGCATTTT,.,14,.,TRBV7-2,TRBJ1-5
CASSSPGQGANQPQHF,TGTGCCAGCAGCTCGCCGGGACAGGGGGCGAATCAGCCCCAGCATTTT,TRBD1,16,few,TRBV7-2,TRBJ1-5
CSVAGTSGGAAGELFF,TGCAGCGTTGCCGGGACTAGCGGGGGGGCGGCCGGGGAGCTGTTTTTT,TRBD2,16,few,TRBV29-1,TRBJ2-2
CASSATLAGGQETQYF,TGTGCCAGCAGCGCCACACTAGCGGGGGGGCAAGAGACCCAGTACTTC,TRBD2,16,.,TRBV9,TRBJ2-5
CASSSDRGQVGTEAFF,TGTGCCAGCAGTTCGGACAGGGGGCAGGTTGGCACTGAAGCTTTCTTT,TRBD1,16,.,TRBV7-2,TRBJ1-1
CASSYINNPKEQFF,TGTGCCAGCAGTTACATAAACAACCCCAAGGAGCAGTTCTTC,.,14,.,TRBV6-5,TRBJ2-1
CASSVQKTVGQPQHF,TGTGCCAGCAGTGTCCAAAAAACTGTCGGTCAGCCCCAGCATTTT,.,15,.,TRBV2,TRBJ1-5
CASSQAMETTIYF,TGTGCCAGCAGCCAAGCCATGGAGACCACCATATATTTT,.,13,.,TRBV3-1/TRBV3-2,TRBJ1-3
CASSLKGDYGYTF,TGTGCCAGCAGCCTCAAGGGGGACTATGGCTACACCTTC,.,13,.,TRBV3-1/TRBV3-2,TRBJ1-2
CASTDTGWSNQPQHF,TGTGCCAGTACCGATACGGGGTGGAGCAATCAGCCCCAGCATTTT,.,15,.,TRBV19,TRBJ1-5
CASSVVGGGGELFF,TGTGCCAGCAGCGTAGTGGGAGGAGGCGGGGAGCTGTTTTTT,.,14,.,TRBV9,TRBJ2-2
CASSLDKTEAFF,TGTGCCAGCAGCCTGGACAAGACTGAAGCTTTCTTT,.,12,.,TRBV3-1/TRBV3-2,TRBJ1-1